This entry concerns a single T cell receptor (beta chain). This entry belongs to a study of control samples from healthy donors and cancer patients. This table comes from immunoSEQ multiplex PCR, and its TCRdb copy is limited to in-frame clones, with some not included. The sample carries under 300,000 clones, more than 65% recorded once. V was cut by 4 bases and J by 7 bases, with 14 bases left in between. This CDR3 contains 14 residues. The germline gives CDR1 SGHRS, CDR2 YFSETQ. The sample comprised PBMCs. The rearrangement links TRBV5-1 to TRBJ1-4; D call uncertain. This receptor was obtained from a woman aged 55-70 years with lung cancer. In DNA form, the CDR3 reads TGCGCCAGCAGCCGCGGGTCCTCGGGTGAAAAACTGTTTTTT. It encodes CASSRGSSGEKLFF.